Listed here are 14 T cell receptor beta chains from one sample, sequenced in a study of tissue T cells after allogeneic stem cell transplantation. Time point: mouse harvest day 7 after allogeneic transplant. Tail vein injection delivered 10^7 T-cell-depleted bone marrow cells and 10^6 splenic CD5+ T cells. The table came from immunoSEQ multiplex PCR; TCRdb's copy has only in-frame clones and leaves some out. The sample yields some 2,700 clones, 52% seen once. Sequenced material: spleen. Every receptor here comes from a female BALB/c mouse given C57BL/6 T cells with graft-versus-host disease after an allogeneic hematopoietic cell transplant.

As concerns this clone: The genes and germline here are from mouse. The CDR3 end lies 1 residue beyond the end of the read and is filled in from the germline J gene. The rearrangement joins TRBV26 to TRBJ1-1; 8 nucleotides match TRBD1. Germline values: CDR1 KGHPV, CDR2 FQNQEV (reference sequence). With V trimmed by 2 bases and J by 2 bases, 1 base remained unmatched. This CDR3 region has 14 residues. The CDR3 DNA, read in part, is TGTGCCAGCAGTCTGCAGGGGGCCAACACAGAAGTCTTC. The encoded protein is CASSLQGANTEVF. The whole CDR3 reads CASSLQGANTEVFF. Together with reference TRBV26 and TRBJ1-1, the CDR3 gives the full variable domain: NSKVIQTPRYLVKGQGQKAKMRCIPEKGHPVVFWYQQNKNNEFKFLINFQNQEVLQQIDMTEKRFSAECPSNSPCSLEIQSSEAGDSALYLCASSLQGANTEVFFGKGTRLTVV.

Of note for this clone: One end of the junction does not line up with germline, which may come from a read error. All gene names here are mouse names. The CDR3 end falls 1 residue outside the read, so it is completed with the germline J gene. The chain joins TRBV13-2 to TRBJ1-5; D unclear. The CDR3 sequence is 14 residues long. CDR1 NNHNN and CDR2 SYGAGS come from the germline V gene (reference sequence). The chain's CDR3 is CASSDAGNNQAPLF. CDR3 DNA (partial): TGTGCCAGCAGTGATGCGGGGAACAACCAGGCTCCGCTT.

Notes on this clone: Gene names denote mouse genes. The sequence runs out 1 residue before the end of the CDR3; the remainder is reconstructed from the germline J gene. The rearrangement uses TRBV23 and TRBJ2-7; the D call of TRBD2 is as the table states it, not checked on the DNA. Germline-derived CDR1 and CDR2 are KGHTA and FQNQQP. The CDR3 covers 15 residues. This CDR3 reads CSSSQSLGGRREQYF. The covered CDR3 bases are TGCTCCAGCAGTCAATCGCTGGGGGGGCGGCGGGAACAGTAC.

This clone was counted a few times. The listed genes are named as in mouse. The read terminates 1 residue before the CDR3 end, so the remaining end is supplied by the germline J gene. The rearrangement uses TRBV13-3 and TRBJ1-5; 9 bases match TRBD1. Germline V gene lookup returns CDR1 NNHDY and CDR2 SYVADS. After removal of 2 bases from V and 7 bases from J, the junction contained 1 base not matched to a gene. The length of the CDR3 is 13 residues. The covered CDR3 bases are TGTGCCAGCAGTGAAGGGACAGGGCAGGCTCCGCTT. It is translated as CASSEGTGQAPL. In full, the CDR3 is CASSEGTGQAPLF.

In its sample, this clone was seen a few times. Genes here carry mouse names. With the read ending 1 residue before the CDR3 end, the germline J gene is used to fill in that end. The chain joins TRBV26 to TRBJ2-1; 8 bases align to TRBD2. This CDR3 has 15 amino acids. CDR1 is KGHPV, CDR2 FQNQEV, per germline (reference sequence). Losses at the gene ends were 4 bases for V and 1 base for J; bases not matched to a gene: 3. This chain's CDR3 is CASSPGLVNYAEQFF. Partial CDR3 DNA: TGTGCCAGCAGTCCGGGACTGGTCAACTATGCTGAGCAGTTC.

About this clone: Here the gene names and germline are mouse. The CDR3 extends 1 residue past the end of the read, so its final part is completed from the germline J gene. The chain links TRBV26 to TRBJ1-1; TRBD1 is a possible D gene (5 bases). Trimming shortened V by 2 bases and J by 0 bases, and 7 bases separated the two germline ends. There are 14 residues in the CDR3. Per germline, CDR1 KGHPV and CDR2 FQNQEV (reference sequence). The sequenced part of the CDR3 DNA is TGTGCCAGCAGTCTGGAGGGGACAAACACAGAAGTCTTC. Translated, it gives CASSLEGTNTEVF. The whole CDR3 sequence is CASSLEGTNTEVFF. Combining the CDR3 with reference TRBV26 and TRBJ1-1 gives the whole variable domain NSKVIQTPRYLVKGQGQKAKMRCIPEKGHPVVFWYQQNKNNEFKFLINFQNQEVLQQIDMTEKRFSAECPSNSPCSLEIQSSEAGDSALYLCASSLEGTNTEVFFGKGTRLTVV.

Of note for this clone: Genes and germline are mouse. The missing CDR3 end, 1 residue past where the read stops, is filled in from the germline J gene. The chain uses TRBV1 and TRBJ2-7; 10 nucleotides match TRBD1. The junction had 5 bases not matched to a gene; V was cut back by 3 bases and J by 6 bases. Germline loops: CDR1 NSQYPW, CDR2 LRSPGD (reference sequence). The CDR3 length is 14 residues. The CDR3 DNA, read in part, is TGCACCTGCAGTGCCCGGGACAGGGGTTTTGAACAGTAC. Translated: CTCSARDRGFEQY. The full CDR3 sequence reads CTCSARDRGFEQYF. The full variable domain, with the rest looked up from reference TRBV1 and TRBJ2-7, is VTLLEQNPRWRLVPRGQAVNLRCILKNSQYPWMSWYQQDLQKQLQWLFTLRSPGDKEVKSLPGADYLATRVTDTELRLQVANMSQGRTLYCTCSARDRGFEQYFGPGTRLTVL.

Only one count was recorded for this clone. Gene names are the mouse ones. This CDR3 is CTCSAAGPSAETLYF. The sequenced part of the CDR3 DNA is TGCACCTGCAGTGCAGCTGGCCCTAGTGCAGAAACGCTGTAT. This chain links TRBV1 with TRBJ2-3; D remains ambiguous. The read halts 1 residue ahead of the CDR3 end, with the missing end drawn from the germline J gene. The germline gives CDR1 NSQYPW, CDR2 LRSPGD (reference sequence). Trimming pared 1 base from V and 0 bases from J, leaving 8 bases between. The CDR3 contains 15 residues.

Notes on this clone: Here the gene names and germline are mouse. Partial CDR3 DNA: TGTGCAAGCAGCGGACTGGGGGGAGACACCGGGCAGCTCTAC. It encodes CASSGLGGDTGQLY. The whole CDR3 protein reads CASSGLGGDTGQLYF. The genes are TRBV16 and TRBJ2-2, with 11 bases that match TRBD2. The CDR3 extends 1 residue past the end of the read, so its final part is completed from the germline J gene. Trimming removed 5 bases from V and 3 bases from J; junction bases left unmatched: 2. CDR3 length: 15 residues. Germline assignment: CDR1 SGHSA and CDR2 FRNQAP.

In the case of this clone: Gene labels here are mouse ones. Coverage ceases 1 residue before the CDR3 finishes, and the germline J gene fills in the end. The rearrangement links TRBV13-1 to TRBJ2-1; D gene ambiguous. This CDR3 has 16 residues. Trimming stripped 3 bases from V and 0 bases from J, with 13 bases between. From germline, CDR1 is NSHNY and CDR2 SYGAGN. CDR3 in amino acids: CASSVRVGYNYAEQFF. The sequenced part of the CDR3 DNA is TGTGCCAGCAGTGTCCGGGTGGGATATAACTATGCTGAGCAGTTC.

This clone was counted a few times. Gene and germline names: mouse. With the read ending 1 residue before the CDR3 end, the germline J gene is used to fill in that end. The rearrangement joins TRBV26 to TRBJ1-4; D not resolved. From germline, CDR1 is KGHPV and CDR2 FQNQEV (reference sequence). Trimming stripped 3 bases from V and 0 bases from J, with 5 bases between. The length of the CDR3 is 14 residues. The CDR3 region is CASSLRLSNERLFF. CDR3 DNA (partial): TGTGCCAGCAGTCTTAGACTTTCCAACGAAAGATTATTT.

This clone was detected only a few times. Gene names follow the mouse nomenclature. The read ends 1 residue before the CDR3 terminus; that terminus is restored from the germline J gene. The J gene is TRBJ2-7, the V gene TRBV3; D perhaps matches TRBD1 (5 bases). The CDR3 spans 13 residues. The V end lost 0 bases, the J end lost 4 bases, and 7 bases lay between the germline ends. The V gene's germline CDR1 is SNHLY and CDR2 FYNGKV (reference sequence). The DNA read from the CDR3 is TGTGCCAGCAGCTTAGCTCAGGGATATGAACAGTAC. Translation gives CASSLAQGYEQY. The whole CDR3 region reads CASSLAQGYEQYF.

Points on this clone: Mouse gene names apply. From the germline J gene comes the end of the CDR3, since the read stops 1 residue before it. The rearrangement joins TRBV13-3 to TRBJ1-1; TRBD1 is a possible D gene (6 bases). The V end lost 4 bases, the J end lost 0 bases, and 10 bases lay between the germline ends. This CDR3 comprises 14 residues. Germline lookup yields CDR1 NNHDY and CDR2 SYVADS. CDR3 protein: CASSHQGTNTEVFF. The CDR3 bases that were read are TGTGCCAGCAGTCATCAGGGGACAAACACAGAAGTCTTC.

Remarks on this clone: Gene names follow the mouse nomenclature. The read stops 1 residue short of the end of the CDR3; the missing end is completed from the germline J gene. V and J are TRBV13-1 and TRBJ2-4; 7 nucleotides match TRBD2. The CDR3 runs to 15 residues. The ends lost 3 bases at V and 0 bases at J; junction bases unmatched: 4. Germline V gives CDR1 NSHNY, CDR2 SYGAGN. CDR3 sequence: CASSVGGTSQNTLYF. CDR3 bases read: TGTGCCAGCAGTGTTGGGGGGACTAGTCAAAACACCTTGTAC.